This TCR beta chain was retrieved from a study of cytomegalovirus exposure and HLA in healthy donors. Study overall: As an earlier analysis found, roughly 170 million T cells yielded fewer than 130 million unique TCR beta sequences. Findings and limits, study-wide: Highly shared sequence variants in one cluster were likely a sequencing artifact. Across donors, sequencing depth was assumed by presence/absence analyses to be roughly uniform.

The V end lost 0 bases, the J end lost 3 bases, and 12 bases lay between the germline ends. Germline CDR1 and CDR2: SGDLS and YYNGEE. The length of the CDR3 is 15 residues. This clone was found a few times. No antigen is known for it. Researchers ran the PCR with 60 Vbeta and 13 Jbeta primers. Clones were sequenced by immunoSEQ multiplex PCR, and TCRdb holds only the in-frame ones, with some missing. The repertoire holds 140,000 to 150,000 clones, 60% to 85% seen once, with approximately 1.8% in the top ten. Sequencing input: PBMCs. This chain uses TRBV9 with TRBJ1-1; the D gene is possibly TRBD1 (5 bases). This TCR derives from a man aged 40-49 years in good health and CMV-seronegative. The CDR3 nucleotides read TGTGCCAGCAGCGTAGTGCTATGGGGGGACACTGAAGCTTTCTTT. It yields the protein CASSVVLWGDTEAFF. The whole variable domain, filled in from reference TRBV9 and TRBJ1-1, reads DSGVTQTPKHLITATGQRVTLRCSPRSGDLSVYWYQQSLDQGLQFLIQYYNGEERAKGNILERFSAQQFPDLHSELNLSSLELGDSALYFCASSVVLWGDTEAFFGQGTRLTVV.